Sequencing of this TCR beta chain was carried out in a study of blood T cell repertoires in COVID-19 (TCRdb year 2020). Looking at the study overall: Samples from collaborators originated in the United States, Italy and Spain and spanned both the acute and convalescent phases of COVID-19. The prospective study material was composed of cDNA or gDNA derived from T cells, B-cell-depleted T cells, or PBMCs. Subjects who had been exposed to COVID-19, were actively infected with it, or had recovered from it provided the deeply sampled blood TCRbeta repertoires that made up the dataset. The repertoires were released in a freely available public database intended as a resource for research on the immune response to SARS-CoV-2. Samples were obtained from the ongoing ImmuneRACE study (first 160 participants) and from 1,254 subjects provided by 6 global collaborators. Nearly every sample came with metadata listing a de-identified subject ID, COVID-19 status, age in years and sex. Where available, HLA class I and class II types were obtained from metadata supplied by the sample provider rather than from assay-based typing. On the study overall, not on this receptor specifically: How much clinical and demographic metadata was included differed by source and by participant, and the metadata was provided uncurated.

Reading from cysteine to phenylalanine, the CDR3 counts 16 amino acids. The CDR3 DNA has 48 bases and is translated from base 1. The germline V gene specifies SGHTA as CDR1 and FQGNSA as CDR2. Trimming accounts for 5 bases at V and 5 bases at J, while the number of junction bases matched to no gene is 8. Collaborating institutions collected whole blood in K2EDTA tubes following their own protocols. For TCRbeta analysis, collaborators shipped samples as frozen whole blood, isolated PBMCs, or DNA extracted from either of those sample types. TCRbeta CDR3 regions were amplified from genomic DNA using the immunoSEQ Assay, a bias-controlled multiplex PCR. The study's processing was this. The number of nucleated cells in each sample was estimated from the amplification of reference gene primers within the assay. To quantify the absolute abundance of each unique TCRbeta CDR3 rearrangement, sequence reads were collapsed and filtered. For each sample, productive Simpson clonality was calculated as the square root of Simpson's diversity index across productive rearrangements. In TCRdb, the immuneACCESS table is reduced to in-frame sequences with V and J assigned. These tables do not hold every clone; where another copy was compared, an unresolved V gene accounts for under half, and the others remain unexplained. V, J and clone size are taken as reported in that table, and D and trimming were inferred from the DNA itself. The sample has 110,000 or so clones on record, 81% of them singletons. The ten largest clones take up over 35% of the sample.

Comment on this clone: The antigen it recognizes is unknown. There are no base qualities to consult, and no much larger clone falls within one base.

Recombination connected TRBV7-2 to TRBJ2-5, with 13 bases aligning to TRBD2. Sequenced: peripheral blood. This TCR was recovered from a man at least 80 years old with acute or convalescent COVID-19. The DNA sequence follows: TGTGCCAGCAGCCCCCGGACTAGCGGGAGAGATGAGACCCAGTACTTC. It specifies CASSPRTSGRDETQYF.